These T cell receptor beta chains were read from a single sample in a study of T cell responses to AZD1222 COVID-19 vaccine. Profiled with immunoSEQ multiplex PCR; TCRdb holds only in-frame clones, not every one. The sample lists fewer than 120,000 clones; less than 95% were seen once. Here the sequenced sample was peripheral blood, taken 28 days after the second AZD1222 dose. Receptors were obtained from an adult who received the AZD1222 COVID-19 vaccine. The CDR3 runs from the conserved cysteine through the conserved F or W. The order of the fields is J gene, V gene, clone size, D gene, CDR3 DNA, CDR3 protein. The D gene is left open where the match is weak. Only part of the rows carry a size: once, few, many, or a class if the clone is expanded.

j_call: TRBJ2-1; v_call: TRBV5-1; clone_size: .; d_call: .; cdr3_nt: TGCGCCAGCAGCTTGACCGGTGACAATGAGCAGTTCTTC; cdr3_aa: CASSLTGDNEQFF
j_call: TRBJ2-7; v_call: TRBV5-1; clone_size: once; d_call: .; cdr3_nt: TGCGCCAGCAGCTTGGACAGAGGAGGGTTTGGGCAGTACTTC; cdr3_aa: CASSLDRGGFGQYF
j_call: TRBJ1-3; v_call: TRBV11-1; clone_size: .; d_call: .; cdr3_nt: TGTGCCAGCAGCTTCGACGAGGGAAACACCATATATTTT; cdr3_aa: CASSFDEGNTIYF
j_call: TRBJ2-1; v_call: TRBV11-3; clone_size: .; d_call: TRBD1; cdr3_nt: TGTGCCAGCAGCCCCTCGACAGGGGCTTGGGGCAATGAGCAGTTCTTC; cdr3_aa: CASSPSTGAWGNEQFF
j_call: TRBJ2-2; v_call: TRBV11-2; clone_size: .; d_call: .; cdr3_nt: TGTGCCAGCAGCTTCGGGGGGAACACCGGGGAGCTGTTTTTT; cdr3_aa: CASSFGGNTGELFF
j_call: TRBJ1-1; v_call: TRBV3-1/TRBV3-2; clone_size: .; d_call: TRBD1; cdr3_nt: TGTGCCAGTACGACAGGGGTCACTGAAGCTTTCTTT; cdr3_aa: CASTTGVTEAFF
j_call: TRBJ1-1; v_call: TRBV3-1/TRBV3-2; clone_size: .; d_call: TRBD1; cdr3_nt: TGTGCCAGCAGTTTCCCAGGGGGGACTGAAGCTTTCTTT; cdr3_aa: CASSFPGGTEAFF
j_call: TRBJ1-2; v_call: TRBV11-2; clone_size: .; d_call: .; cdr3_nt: TGTGCCAGCAGCTTAGTCACAGCTAACTATGGCTACACCTTC; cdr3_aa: CASSLVTANYGYTF
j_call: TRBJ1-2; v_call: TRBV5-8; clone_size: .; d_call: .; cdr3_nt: TGTGCCAGCAGCTTGGGGGGTCAGGCCTTCTTCTATGGCTACACCTTC; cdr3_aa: CASSLGGQAFFYGYTF
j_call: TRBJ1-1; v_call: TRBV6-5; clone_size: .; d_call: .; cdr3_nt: TGTGCCAGCAGTTGGCCGGGGGGAACCGGTGAAGCTTTCTTT; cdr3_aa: CASSWPGGTGEAFF
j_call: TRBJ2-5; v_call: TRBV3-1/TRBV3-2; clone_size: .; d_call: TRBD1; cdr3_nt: TGTGCCAGCAGCCCACCTTTAGGGACAGGGCAAGAGACCCAGTACTTC; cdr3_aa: CASSPPLGTGQETQYF
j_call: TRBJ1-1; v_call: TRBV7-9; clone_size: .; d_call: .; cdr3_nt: TGTGCCAGCAGCTTCTCCGGGGCTGAAGCTTTCTTT; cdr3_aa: CASSFSGAEAFF
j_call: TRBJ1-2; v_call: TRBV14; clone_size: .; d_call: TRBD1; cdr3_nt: TGTGCCAGCAGCCGAGCCGGGACAGGAGGCTATGGCTACACCTTC; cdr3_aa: CASSRAGTGGYGYTF
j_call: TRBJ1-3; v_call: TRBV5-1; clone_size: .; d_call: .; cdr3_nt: TGCGCCAGCAGCTTGGACCTGGGGGCATCAGGAAACACCATATATTTT; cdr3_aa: CASSLDLGASGNTIYF
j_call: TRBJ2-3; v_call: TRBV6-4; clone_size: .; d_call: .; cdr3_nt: TGTGCCAGCAGTGACTCTGACCCACCGCGGGCGCAGTATTTT; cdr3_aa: CASSDSDPPRAQYF
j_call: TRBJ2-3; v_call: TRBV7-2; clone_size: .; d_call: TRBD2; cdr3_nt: TGTGCCAGCAGCCCCCGGCCGACTAGCGGATACACAGATACGCAGTATTTT; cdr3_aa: CASSPRPTSGYTDTQYF
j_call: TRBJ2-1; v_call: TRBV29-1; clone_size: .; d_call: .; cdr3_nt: TGCAGCGTTGCCTATCTGGACAGGTTGGGGGGCAATGAGCAGTTCTTC; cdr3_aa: CSVAYLDRLGGNEQFF
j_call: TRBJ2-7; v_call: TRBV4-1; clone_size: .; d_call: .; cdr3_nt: TGCGCCAGCAGCCAACCGGGCAACTACTACGAGCAGTACTTC; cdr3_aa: CASSQPGNYYEQYF
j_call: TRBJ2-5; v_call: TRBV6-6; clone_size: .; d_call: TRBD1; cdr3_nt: TGTGCCAGCACCTCACAGGGGGGGACCCAGTACTTC; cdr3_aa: CASTSQGGTQYF
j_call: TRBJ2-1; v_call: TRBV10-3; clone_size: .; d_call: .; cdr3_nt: TGTGCCATCGGGGTATTCGACCGGCAAGGGCAGTTCTTC; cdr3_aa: CAIGVFDRQGQFF
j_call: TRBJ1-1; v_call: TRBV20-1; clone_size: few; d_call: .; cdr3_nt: TGCAGTACCCGAACGACAGCTGAAGCTTTCTTT; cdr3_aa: CSTRTTAEAFF
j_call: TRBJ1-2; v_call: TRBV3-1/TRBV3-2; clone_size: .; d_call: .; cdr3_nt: TGTGCCAGCAGCCGGAAGGGAGGTCCCTATGGCTACACCTTC; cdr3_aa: CASSRKGGPYGYTF
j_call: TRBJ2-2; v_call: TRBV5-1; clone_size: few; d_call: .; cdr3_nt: TGCGCCAGCAGCTTTGGGGCCGGGGAGCTGTTTTTT; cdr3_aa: CASSFGAGELFF
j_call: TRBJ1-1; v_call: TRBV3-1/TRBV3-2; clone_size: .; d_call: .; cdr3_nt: TGTGCCAGCAGCCCCGTCAACACCGTCACTGAAGCTTTCTTT; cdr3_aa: CASSPVNTVTEAFF
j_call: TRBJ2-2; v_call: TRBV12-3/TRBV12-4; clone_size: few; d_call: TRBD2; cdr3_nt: TGTGCCGGGACTAGAGACACCGGGGAGCTGTTTTTT; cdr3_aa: CAGTRDTGELFF
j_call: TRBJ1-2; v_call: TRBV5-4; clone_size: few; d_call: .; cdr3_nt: TGTGCCAGCAGCTTCGTAGAAAACTATGGCTACACCTTC; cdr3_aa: CASSFVENYGYTF
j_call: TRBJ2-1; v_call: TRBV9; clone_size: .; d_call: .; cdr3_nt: TGTGCCAGCAGCGTAGACGGGAGAATTAATGAGCAGTTCTTC; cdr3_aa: CASSVDGRINEQFF
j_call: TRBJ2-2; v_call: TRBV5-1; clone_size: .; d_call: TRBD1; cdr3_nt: TGCGCCAGCGAGGGGGCGGACACCGGGGAGCTGTTTTTT; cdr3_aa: CASEGADTGELFF
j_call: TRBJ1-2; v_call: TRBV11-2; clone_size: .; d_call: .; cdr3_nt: TGTGCCAGCAGCTTAGATCTCTGGGGGTCTGGCTACACCTTC; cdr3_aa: CASSLDLWGSGYTF
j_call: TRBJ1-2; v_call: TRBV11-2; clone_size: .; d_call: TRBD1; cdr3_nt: TGTGCCAGCAGCTTAGCTGGACAGGGAGCGTTTGGCTACACCTTC; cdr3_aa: CASSLAGQGAFGYTF
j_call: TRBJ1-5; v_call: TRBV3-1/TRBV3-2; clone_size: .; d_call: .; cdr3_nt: TGTGCCAGCAGCCTAGGGGACTCCTCTGGGCCCCAGCATTTT; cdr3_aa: CASSLGDSSGPQHF
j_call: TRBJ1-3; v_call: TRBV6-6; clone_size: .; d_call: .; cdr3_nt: TGTGCCAGCAGCTCCGGGGGCGGCTCTGGAAACACCATATATTTT; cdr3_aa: CASSSGGGSGNTIYF
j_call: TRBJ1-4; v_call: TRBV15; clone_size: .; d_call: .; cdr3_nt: TGTGCCACCAGCAGAGGAGGGGCAGGAGGCGAAAAACTGTTTTTT; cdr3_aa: CATSRGGAGGEKLFF
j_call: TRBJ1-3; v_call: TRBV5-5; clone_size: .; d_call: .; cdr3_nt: TGTGCCAGCAGCTTGCAGGCAGGGGGAAACACCATATATTTT; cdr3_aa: CASSLQAGGNTIYF
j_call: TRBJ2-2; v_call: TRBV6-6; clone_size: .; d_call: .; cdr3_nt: TGTGCCAGCATTCGCCGGCCTCCCACAAAGGTTGGTTCGAACACCGGGGAGCTGTTTTTT; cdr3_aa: CASIRRPPTKVGSNTGELFF
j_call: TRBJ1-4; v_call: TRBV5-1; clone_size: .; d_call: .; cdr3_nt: TGCGCCAGCAGCTTCGGACGGAATAATGAAAAACTGTTTTTT; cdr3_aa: CASSFGRNNEKLFF
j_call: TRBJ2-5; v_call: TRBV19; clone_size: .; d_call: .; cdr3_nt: TGTGCCAGTAGTATAAAGGGAGAGACCCAGTACTTC; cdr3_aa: CASSIKGETQYF
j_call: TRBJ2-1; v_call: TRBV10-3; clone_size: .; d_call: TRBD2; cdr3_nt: TGTGCCATCAGTGAGTCGACAGCGGGGGAGGAGCAGTTCTTC; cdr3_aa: CAISESTAGEEQFF
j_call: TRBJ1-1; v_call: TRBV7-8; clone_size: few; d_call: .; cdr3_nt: TGTGCCAGCAGCTTATACGGACAAGGCATGAACACTGAAGCTTTCTTT; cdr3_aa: CASSLYGQGMNTEAFF
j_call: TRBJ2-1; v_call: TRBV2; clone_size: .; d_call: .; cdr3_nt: TGTGCCAGCAGTGTAGTGGGTGAGCAGTTCTTC; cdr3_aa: CASSVVGEQFF
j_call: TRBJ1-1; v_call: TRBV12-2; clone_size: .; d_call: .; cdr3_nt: TGTGCAAGTCGCTTGGCTGGCGGGGGGCCGGCTTTCTTT; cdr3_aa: CASRLAGGGPAFF
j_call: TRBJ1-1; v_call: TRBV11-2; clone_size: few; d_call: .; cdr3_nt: TGTGCCAGCAGCTTAATCCGGGACAAAAACACTGAAGCTTTCTTT; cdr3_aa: CASSLIRDKNTEAFF
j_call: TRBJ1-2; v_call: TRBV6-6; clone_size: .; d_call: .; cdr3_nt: TGTGCCAGCAGTTATCACGGACAGCAGCTGATGTATGGCTACACCTTC; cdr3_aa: CASSYHGQQLMYGYTF
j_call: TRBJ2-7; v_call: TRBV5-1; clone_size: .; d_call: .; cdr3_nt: TGCGCCAGCAGCTTCCCAGGGAAGGGCTACGAGCAGTACTTC; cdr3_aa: CASSFPGKGYEQYF
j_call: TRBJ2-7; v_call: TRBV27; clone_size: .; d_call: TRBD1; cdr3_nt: TGTGCCAGCAGTTTTACAGGGGCGTCCTTGTACGAGCAGTACTTC; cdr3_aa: CASSFTGASLYEQYF
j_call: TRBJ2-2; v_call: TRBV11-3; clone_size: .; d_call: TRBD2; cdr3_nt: TGTGCCAGCAGCCAACTAGCGGGGTGGGCCGGGGAGCTGTTTTTT; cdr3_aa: CASSQLAGWAGELFF